The entry that follows covers one T cell receptor (beta chain) sequence. Germline-derived CDR1 and CDR2 are SGHVS and FQNEAQ. The CDR3 is 13 amino acids. V was shortened by 5 bases and J by 8 bases, with 15 bases between the two germline ends. This sample was taken from a study of cytomegalovirus exposure and HLA in healthy donors. Researchers ran the PCR with 60 Vbeta and 13 Jbeta primers. Generated by immunoSEQ multiplex PCR, the TCRdb table keeps only in-frame clones and is missing some. The data hold about 160,000 clones, with about 72% observed a single time. The J gene is TRBJ1-2, the V gene TRBV7-8; D remains unclear. Material: PBMCs. This clonotype was obtained from a man over 45 in good health and CMV-seropositive. CDR3 nucleotides: TGTGCCAGCAGCCCTACGGAGCGCGGGGGCTACACCTTC. Amino acid sequence: CASSPTERGGYTF.